This T cell receptor beta chain was identified in a study of control samples from healthy donors and cancer patients (dated by TCRdb to between 2020 and 2021). About this clone itself: Which antigen it targets is not known.

At the junction V is shortened by 2 bases and J by 8 bases; bases outside the gene matches: 7. Taken from cysteine to phenylalanine, the CDR3 has 16 residues. The read is trimmed to its CDR3 DNA, 48 bases read in frame from base 1. The germline V gene (reference sequence) supplies CDR1 SEHNR and CDR2 FQNEAQ. The method behind the library was the immunoSEQ multiplex PCR assay. The table was pulled from immuneACCESS by TCRdb, which kept in-frame rearrangements only. Such tables lose some clones; where checked, under half of the loss comes from unresolved V genes, and the rest has no known cause. For this sample, the table gives around 190,000 clones. Clones ranked in the top ten supply roughly 2.2% of the sample.

This clonotype was obtained from a woman under 40 in good health. The chain uses TRBV7-9 and TRBJ2-1; TRBD2 agrees with 12 junctional bases. The sample taken for sequencing was blood. The bases read TGTGCCAGCAGCTTAAAAGCTAGCGGGGGGGCCTATGAGCAGTTCTTC. Translated, it reads CASSLKASGGAYEQFF.